These 9 T cell receptor beta chains share one sample of origin, sequenced in a study of cytomegalovirus exposure and HLA in healthy donors. The protocol was immunoSEQ multiplex PCR, while the TCRdb copy is restricted to in-frame clones and leaves out a portion. The data show 150,000 to 200,000 clones, about 90% seen once. What was sequenced was PBMCs. The receptor set was obtained from a woman under 30 in good health and CMV-seropositive.

The chain recombines TRBV5-1 with TRBJ2-7, with D maybe TRBD1 (6 bases). V was clipped by 2 bases and J by 0 bases, with 9 bases between them. The CDR3 is made up of 14 amino acids. Germline CDR1 SGHRS, CDR2 YFSETQ. CDR3 sequence reads: CASSFTGSSYEQYF. The DNA of the CDR3 is TGCGCCAGCAGCTTCACAGGGAGCTCCTACGAGCAGTACTTC.

This sequence joins TRBV19 and TRBJ2-5; 9 nucleotides align to TRBD1. The CDR3 is 14 residues long. V was clipped by 4 bases and J by 4 bases; unmatched bases: 4. Germline-derived CDR1 and CDR2 are LNHDA and SQIVND (reference sequence). CDR3 residues: CASSTGQGGETQYF. CDR3 nucleotides: TGTGCCAGTAGTACGGGACAGGGTGGAGAGACCCAGTACTTC.

The rearrangement uses TRBV7-8 and TRBJ2-7; 8 bases are shared with TRBD1. Germline V gene data show CDR1 as SGHVS and CDR2 as FQNEAQ. The CDR3 spans 16 residues. V lost 4 bases to trimming and J lost 0 bases; unmatched junction nucleotides: 8. Written as DNA, the CDR3 is TGTGCCAGCAGCTCCAGGGTGGGACAGGTCTCCTACGAGCAGTACTTC. Translation: CASSSRVGQVSYEQYF.

The chain is built from TRBV6-5 and TRBJ2-5; 7 nucleotides agree with TRBD1. Germline V gene sequence: CDR1 MNHEY, CDR2 SVGAGI. Germline trimming cut 5 bases from V and 1 base from J; bases unmatched to any gene: 1. This CDR3 is 13 amino acids long. The CDR3, as DNA: TGTGCCAGCAGTAGGGACAGCCAAGAGACCCAGTACTTC. Residues: CASSRDSQETQYF.

This chain uses TRBV2 with TRBJ1-3, with D possibly TRBD1 on 5 matching bases. Trimming removed 5 bases at V and 0 bases at J, with 14 bases between. Germline loops: CDR1 SNHLY, CDR2 FYNNEI. The CDR3 has 16 amino acids. CDR3: CASSPWGGVSGNTIYF. The DNA for the CDR3 is TGTGCCAGCAGTCCCTGGGGGGGGGTCTCTGGAAACACCATATATTTT.

The chain links TRBV27 to TRBJ2-3, with D possibly matching TRBD1 (5 bases). The CDR3 totals 14 residues. CDR1 is MNHEY, CDR2 SMNVEV, per germline (reference sequence). V was cut by 8 bases and J by 0 bases, with 12 bases left in between. DNA of the CDR3: TGTGCCAGCTCATTTTGGGGCAGCACAGATACGCAGTATTTT. It encodes CASSFWGSTDTQYF.

The table lists this clone with a count of one. The V gene is TRBV6-6, the J gene TRBJ2-3; 9 nucleotides agree with TRBD1. The germline CDR1 and CDR2 sequences are MNHNY and SVGAGI (reference sequence). The junction had 4 bases not matched to a gene; V was cut back by 4 bases and J by 2 bases. The CDR3 sequence is 15 residues long. The CDR3 region has the DNA TGTGCCAGCAGTTTTGGGACAGGGTACACAGATACGCAGTATTTT. Its protein is CASSFGTGYTDTQYF.

This chain joins TRBV6-4 and TRBJ2-3, with 9 bases lining up with TRBD1. CDR3 length: 16 amino acids. The V gene's germline CDR1 is MRHNA and CDR2 SNTAGT. Trimming took 3 bases from V and 6 from J; bases not matched to a gene: 10. CDR3 protein: CASSEKAGQGRDTQYF. The CDR3 DNA sequence: TGTGCCAGCAGTGAAAAAGCCGGACAGGGGAGGGATACGCAGTATTTT.

The chain has TRBV25-1 and TRBJ2-2; TRBD2 is a possible D gene (5 bases). The CDR3 is made up of 14 amino acids. V lost 4 bases, J lost 6 bases, and 12 bases lay in between. CDR1 is MGHDK and CDR2 is SYGVNS in the germline V gene. CDR3 coding DNA: TGTGCCAGCAGTGTGAAGTTCGGGGCCGGGGAGCTGTTTTTT. Residues: CASSVKFGAGELFF.